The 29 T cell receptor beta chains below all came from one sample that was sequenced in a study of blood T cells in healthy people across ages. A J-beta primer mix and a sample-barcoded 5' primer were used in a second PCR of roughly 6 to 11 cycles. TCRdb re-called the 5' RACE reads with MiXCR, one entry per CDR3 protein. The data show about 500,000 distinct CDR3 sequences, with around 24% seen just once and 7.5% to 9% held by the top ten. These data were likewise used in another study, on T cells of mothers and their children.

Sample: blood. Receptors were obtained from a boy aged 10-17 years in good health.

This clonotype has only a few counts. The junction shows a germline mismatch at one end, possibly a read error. Here the CDR3 reads CANSVRLAGGNEQFF. CDR3 bases: TGTGCCAACAGTGTCCGACTAGCGGGAGGCAATGAGCAGTTCTTC. V usage is TRBV6-1 and J usage is TRBJ2-1, with 13 bases identical to TRBD2. This CDR3 is built from 15 residues. Germline V gene data show CDR1 as MNHNS and CDR2 as SASEGT.

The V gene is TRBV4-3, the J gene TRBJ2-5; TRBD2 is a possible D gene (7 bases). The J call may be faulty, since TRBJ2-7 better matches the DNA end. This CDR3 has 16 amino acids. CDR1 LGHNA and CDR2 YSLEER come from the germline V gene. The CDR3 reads CASSQDYLGGAYEQYF. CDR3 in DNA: TGCGCCAGCAGCCAAGATTATTTGGGGGGGGCGTACGAGCAGTACTTC.

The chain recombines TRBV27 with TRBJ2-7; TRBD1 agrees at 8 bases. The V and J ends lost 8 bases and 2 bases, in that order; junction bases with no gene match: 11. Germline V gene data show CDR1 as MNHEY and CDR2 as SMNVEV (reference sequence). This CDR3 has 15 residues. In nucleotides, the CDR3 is TGTGCCAGCGCCGTACAGGGGGAGTTGACCTACGAGCAGTACTTC. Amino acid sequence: CASAVQGELTYEQYF.

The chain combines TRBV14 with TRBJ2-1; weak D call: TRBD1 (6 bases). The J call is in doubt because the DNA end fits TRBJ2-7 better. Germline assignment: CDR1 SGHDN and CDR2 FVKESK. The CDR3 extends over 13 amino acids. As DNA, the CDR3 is TGTGCCAGCAGCCTCCAGAGACAGGACGAGCAGTACTTC. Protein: CASSLQRQDEQYF.

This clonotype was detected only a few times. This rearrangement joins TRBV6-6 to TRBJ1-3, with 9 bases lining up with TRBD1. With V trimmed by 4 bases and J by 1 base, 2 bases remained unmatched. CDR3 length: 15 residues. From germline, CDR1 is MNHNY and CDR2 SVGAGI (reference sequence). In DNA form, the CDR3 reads TGTGCCAGCAGTTCCGGGACAGGGTCTGGAAACACCATATATTTT. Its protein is CASSSGTGSGNTIYF.

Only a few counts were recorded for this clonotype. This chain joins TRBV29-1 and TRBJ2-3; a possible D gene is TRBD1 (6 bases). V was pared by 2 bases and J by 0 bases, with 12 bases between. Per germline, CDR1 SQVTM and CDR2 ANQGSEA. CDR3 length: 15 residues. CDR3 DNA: TGCAGCGTTGAACCCAGGGGCACTAGCACAGATACGCAGTATTTT. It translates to CSVEPRGTSTDTQYF.

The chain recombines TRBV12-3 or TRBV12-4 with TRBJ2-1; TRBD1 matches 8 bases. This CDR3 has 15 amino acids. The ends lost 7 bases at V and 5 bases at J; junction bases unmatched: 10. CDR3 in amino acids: CASTLTVTGDNEQFF. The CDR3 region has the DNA TGTGCCAGCACCCTCACCGTGACAGGGGACAATGAGCAGTTCTTC.

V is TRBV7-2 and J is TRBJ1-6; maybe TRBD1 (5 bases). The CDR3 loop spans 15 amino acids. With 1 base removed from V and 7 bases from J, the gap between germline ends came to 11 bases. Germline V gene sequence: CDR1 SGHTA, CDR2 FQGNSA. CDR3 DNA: TGTGCCAGCAGCTTAGACGGCAGGGCCAATTCACCCCTCCACTTT. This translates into CASSLDGRANSPLHF.

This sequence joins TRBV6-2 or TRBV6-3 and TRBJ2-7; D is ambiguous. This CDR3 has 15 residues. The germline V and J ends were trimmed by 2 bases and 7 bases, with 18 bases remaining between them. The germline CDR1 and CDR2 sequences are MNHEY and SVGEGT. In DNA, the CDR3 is TGTGCCAGCAGTTACCGTCAGGACCTATACTATGAGCAGTACTTC. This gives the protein CASSYRQDLYYEQYF.

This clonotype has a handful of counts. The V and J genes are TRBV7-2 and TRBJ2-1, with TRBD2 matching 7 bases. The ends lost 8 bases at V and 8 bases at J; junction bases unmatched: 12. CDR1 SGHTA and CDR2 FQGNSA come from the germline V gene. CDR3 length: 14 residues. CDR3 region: CASRSGGRAHEQFF. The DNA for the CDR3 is TGTGCCAGCCGGAGTGGAGGGAGGGCCCATGAGCAGTTCTTC.

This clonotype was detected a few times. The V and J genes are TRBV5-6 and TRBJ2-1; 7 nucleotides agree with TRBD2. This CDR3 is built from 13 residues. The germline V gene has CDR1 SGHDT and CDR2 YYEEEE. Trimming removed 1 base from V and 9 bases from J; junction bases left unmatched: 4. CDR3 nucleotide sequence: TGTGCCAGCAGCTTGTTCGGGGGGACTGAGCAGTTCTTC. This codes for CASSLFGGTEQFF.

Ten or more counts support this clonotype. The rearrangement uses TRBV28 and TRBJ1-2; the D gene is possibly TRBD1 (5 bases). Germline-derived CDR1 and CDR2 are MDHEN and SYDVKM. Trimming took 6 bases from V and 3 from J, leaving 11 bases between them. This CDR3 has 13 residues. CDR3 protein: CASSSTGDYGYTF. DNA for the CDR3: TGTGCCAGCAGCTCCACAGGAGACTATGGCTACACCTTC.

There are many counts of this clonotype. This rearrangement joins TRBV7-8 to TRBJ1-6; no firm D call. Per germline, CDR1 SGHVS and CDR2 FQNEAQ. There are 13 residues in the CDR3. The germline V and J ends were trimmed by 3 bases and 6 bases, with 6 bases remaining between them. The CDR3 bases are TGTGCCAGCAGCTTCAAGGGTAATTCACCCCTCCACTTT. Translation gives CASSFKGNSPLHF.

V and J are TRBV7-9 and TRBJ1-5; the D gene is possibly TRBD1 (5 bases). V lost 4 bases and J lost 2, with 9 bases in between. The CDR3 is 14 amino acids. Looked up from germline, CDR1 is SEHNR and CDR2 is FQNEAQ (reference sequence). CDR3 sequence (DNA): TGTGCCAGCAGCTGGGGGGGTGGCAATCAGCCCCAGCATTTT. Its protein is CASSWGGGNQPQHF.

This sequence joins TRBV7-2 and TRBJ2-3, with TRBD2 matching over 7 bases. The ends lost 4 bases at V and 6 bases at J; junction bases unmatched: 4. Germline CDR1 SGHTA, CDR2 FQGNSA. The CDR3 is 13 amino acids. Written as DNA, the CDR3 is TGTGCCAGCAGCTGGACTAGTCCGGATACGCAGTATTTT. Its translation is CASSWTSPDTQYF.

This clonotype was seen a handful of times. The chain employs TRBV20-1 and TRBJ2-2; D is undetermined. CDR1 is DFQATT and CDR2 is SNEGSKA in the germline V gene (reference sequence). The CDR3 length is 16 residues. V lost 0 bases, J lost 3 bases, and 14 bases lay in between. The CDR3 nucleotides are TGCAGTGCTAGAGAGAGGCGGCAGGTTTACACCGGGGAGCTGTTTTTT. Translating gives CSARERRQVYTGELFF.

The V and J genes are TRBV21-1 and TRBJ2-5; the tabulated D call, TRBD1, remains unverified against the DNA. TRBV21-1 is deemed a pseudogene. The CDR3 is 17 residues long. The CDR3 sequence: CASSKKRGGGRRETQYF. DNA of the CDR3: TGTGCCAGCAGCAAAAAACGGGGCGGGGGCCGGCGGGAGACCCAGTACTTC.

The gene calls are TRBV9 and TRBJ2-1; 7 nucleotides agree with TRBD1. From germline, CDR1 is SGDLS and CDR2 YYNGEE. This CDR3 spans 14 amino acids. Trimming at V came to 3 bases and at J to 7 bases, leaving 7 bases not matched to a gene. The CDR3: CASSALTGLNEQFF. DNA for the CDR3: TGTGCCAGCAGCGCCCTGACAGGGTTGAATGAGCAGTTCTTC.

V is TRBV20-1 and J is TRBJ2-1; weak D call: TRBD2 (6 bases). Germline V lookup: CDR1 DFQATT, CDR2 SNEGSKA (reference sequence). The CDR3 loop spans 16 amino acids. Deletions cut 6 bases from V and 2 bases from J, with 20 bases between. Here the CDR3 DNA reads TGCAGTGCCAACTGGGCGGGGTGGGGAACCTACAATGAGCAGTTCTTC. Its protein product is CSANWAGWGTYNEQFF.

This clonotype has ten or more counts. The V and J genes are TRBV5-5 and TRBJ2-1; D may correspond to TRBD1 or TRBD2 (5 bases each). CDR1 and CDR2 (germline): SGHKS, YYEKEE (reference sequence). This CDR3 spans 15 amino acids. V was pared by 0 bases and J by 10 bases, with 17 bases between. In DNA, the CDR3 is TGTGCCAGCAGCTTGGGGCATCTCCGGGGCGGGGAGCAGTTCTTC. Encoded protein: CASSLGHLRGGEQFF.

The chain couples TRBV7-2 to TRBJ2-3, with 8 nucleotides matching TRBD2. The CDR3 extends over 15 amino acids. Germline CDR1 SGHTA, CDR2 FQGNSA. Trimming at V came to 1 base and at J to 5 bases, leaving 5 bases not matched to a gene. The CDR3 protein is CASSLGSGTRDTQYF. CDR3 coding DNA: TGTGCCAGCAGCTTAGGTAGCGGGACGAGAGATACGCAGTATTTT.

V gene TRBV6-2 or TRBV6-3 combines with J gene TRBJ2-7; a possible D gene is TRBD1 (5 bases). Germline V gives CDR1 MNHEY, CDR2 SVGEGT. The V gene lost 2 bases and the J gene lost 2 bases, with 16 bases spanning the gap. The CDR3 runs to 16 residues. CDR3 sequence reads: CASSYPRTRFPYEQYF. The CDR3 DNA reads TGTGCCAGCAGTTACCCCAGGACAAGATTCCCCTACGAGCAGTACTTC.

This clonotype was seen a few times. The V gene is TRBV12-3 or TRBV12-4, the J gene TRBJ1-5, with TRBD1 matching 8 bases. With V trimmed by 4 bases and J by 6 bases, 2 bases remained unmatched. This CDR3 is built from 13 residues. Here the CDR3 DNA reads TGTGCCAGCAGTTCCGGGACAGGTCAGCCCCAGCATTTT. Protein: CASSSGTGQPQHF.

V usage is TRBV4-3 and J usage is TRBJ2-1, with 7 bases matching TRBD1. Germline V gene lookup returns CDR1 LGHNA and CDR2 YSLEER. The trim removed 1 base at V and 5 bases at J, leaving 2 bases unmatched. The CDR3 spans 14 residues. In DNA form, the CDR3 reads TGCGCCAGCAGCCAAGGACAGGGTGACAATGAGCAGTTCTTC. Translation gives CASSQGQGDNEQFF.

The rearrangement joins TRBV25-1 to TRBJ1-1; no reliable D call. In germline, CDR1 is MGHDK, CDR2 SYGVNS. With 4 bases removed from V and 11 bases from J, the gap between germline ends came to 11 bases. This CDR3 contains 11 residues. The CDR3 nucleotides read TGTGCCAGCAGTGTTGGAGGTTGGGCTTTCTTT. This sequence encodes CASSVGGWAFF.

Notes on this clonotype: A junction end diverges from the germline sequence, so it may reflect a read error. Here the CDR3 reads CASSHPEGGRANSPLRF. The CDR3 region has the DNA TGTGCCAGCAGCCATCCCGAGGGTGGCCGGGCCAATTCACCCCTCCGCTTT. The chain employs TRBV4-2 and TRBJ1-6; unclear D gene. CDR3 length: 17 amino acids. Germline assignment: CDR1 LGHNA and CDR2 YNFKEQ.

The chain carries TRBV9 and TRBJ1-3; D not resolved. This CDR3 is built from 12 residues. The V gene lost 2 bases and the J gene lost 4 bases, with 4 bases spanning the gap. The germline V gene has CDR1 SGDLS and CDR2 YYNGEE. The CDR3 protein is CASSVRGNTIYF. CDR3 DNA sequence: TGTGCCAGCAGCGTGCGGGGAAACACCATATATTTT.

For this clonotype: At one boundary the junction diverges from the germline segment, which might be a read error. The DNA of the CDR3 is TGCAGCGTTGATGCTAGCGGGGGGATAGCGGAGACCCGGTACTTC. Protein product: CSVDASGGIAETRYF. This rearrangement joins TRBV29-1 to TRBJ2-5, with 11 nucleotides matching TRBD2. The germline V gene encodes CDR1 SQVTM and CDR2 ANQGSEA. The CDR3 loop spans 15 amino acids.

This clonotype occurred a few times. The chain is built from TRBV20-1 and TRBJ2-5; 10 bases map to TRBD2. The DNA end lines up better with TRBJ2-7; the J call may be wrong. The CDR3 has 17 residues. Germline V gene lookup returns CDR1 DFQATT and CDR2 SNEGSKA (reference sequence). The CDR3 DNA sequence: TGCAGTGCTAGAGGGCTAGCGGGGGCCCCGAGCTCCTACGAGCAGTACTTC. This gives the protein CSARGLAGAPSSYEQYF.